The clone carrying this TCR beta chain was seen only once. Other DNA sequences within the sample encode an identical CDR3. Trimming took 5 bases from V and 4 from J, leaving 3 bases between them. Germline assignment: CDR1 MNHNS and CDR2 SASEGT. The CDR3 is made up of 11 amino acids. Sequenced by immunoSEQ multiplex PCR; TCRdb stores in-frame clones only, minus some. The sample records under 110,000 clones, over 90% being singletons. This sample is drawn from a study of technical replicates of blood from a handful of donors. This clonotype was sampled from a human donor in good health. Sequencing was done on a sample of T cells isolated from PBMCs. This chain connects TRBV6-1 to TRBJ1-5; D is ambiguous. The CDR3 DNA reads as TGTGCCAGCAGTCAAAATCAGCCCCAGCATTTT. This encodes CASSQNQPQHF.